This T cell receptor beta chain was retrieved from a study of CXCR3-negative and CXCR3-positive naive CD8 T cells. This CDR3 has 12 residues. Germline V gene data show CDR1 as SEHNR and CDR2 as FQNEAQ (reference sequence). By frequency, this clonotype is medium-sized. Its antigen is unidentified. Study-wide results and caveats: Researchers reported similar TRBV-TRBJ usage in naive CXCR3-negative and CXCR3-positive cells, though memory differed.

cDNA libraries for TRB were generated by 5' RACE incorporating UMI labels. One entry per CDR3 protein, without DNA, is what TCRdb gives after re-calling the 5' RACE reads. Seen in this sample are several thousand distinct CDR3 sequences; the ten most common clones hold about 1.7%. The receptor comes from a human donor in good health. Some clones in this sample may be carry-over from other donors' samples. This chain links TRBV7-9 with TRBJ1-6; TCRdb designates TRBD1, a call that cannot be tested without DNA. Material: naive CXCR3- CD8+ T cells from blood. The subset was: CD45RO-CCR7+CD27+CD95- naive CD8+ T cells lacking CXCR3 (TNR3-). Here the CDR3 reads CAGPTGIPPLHF.